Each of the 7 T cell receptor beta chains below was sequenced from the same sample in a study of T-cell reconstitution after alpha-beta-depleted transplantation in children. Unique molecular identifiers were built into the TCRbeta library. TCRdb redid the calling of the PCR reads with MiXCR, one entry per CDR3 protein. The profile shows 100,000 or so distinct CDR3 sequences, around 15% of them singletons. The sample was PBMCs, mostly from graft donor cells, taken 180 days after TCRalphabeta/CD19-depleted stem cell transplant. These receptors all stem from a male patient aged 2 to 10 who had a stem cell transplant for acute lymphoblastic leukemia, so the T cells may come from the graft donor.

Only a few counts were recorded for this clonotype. In DNA form, the CDR3 reads TGCGCCAGCACCCTAGCGGGGGTCGGCAATGAGCAGTTCTTC. Protein: CASTLAGVGNEQFF. The rearrangement links TRBV5-1 to TRBJ2-1, with 10 bases that match TRBD2. The J segment lost 6 bases and the V segment lost 6 bases, leaving 6 bases of the junction unmatched. Germline V gene sequence: CDR1 SGHRS, CDR2 YFSETQ. CDR3 length equals 14 residues.

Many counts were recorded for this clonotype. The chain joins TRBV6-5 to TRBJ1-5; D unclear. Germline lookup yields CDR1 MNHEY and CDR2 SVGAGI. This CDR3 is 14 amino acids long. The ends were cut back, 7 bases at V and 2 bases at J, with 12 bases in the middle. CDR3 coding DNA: TGTGCCAGCAAGGAGTACGGGGGCAATCAGCCCCAGCATTTT. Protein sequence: CASKEYGGNQPQHF.

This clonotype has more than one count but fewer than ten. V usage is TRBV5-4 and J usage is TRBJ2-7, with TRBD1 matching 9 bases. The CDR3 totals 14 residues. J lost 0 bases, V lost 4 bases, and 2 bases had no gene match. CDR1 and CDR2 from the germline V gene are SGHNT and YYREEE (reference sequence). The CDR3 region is CASSRTGASYEQYF. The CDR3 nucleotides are TGTGCCAGCAGCCGGACAGGGGCCTCCTACGAGCAGTACTTC.

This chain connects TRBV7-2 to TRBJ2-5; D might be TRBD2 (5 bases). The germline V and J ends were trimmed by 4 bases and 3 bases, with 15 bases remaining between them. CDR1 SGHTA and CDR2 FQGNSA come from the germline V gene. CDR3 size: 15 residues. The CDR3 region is CASSSSSTEKETQYF. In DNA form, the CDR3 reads TGTGCCAGCAGCTCCTCTAGCACCGAGAAAGAGACCCAGTACTTC. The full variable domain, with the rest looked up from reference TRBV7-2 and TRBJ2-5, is GAGVSQSPSNKVTEKGKDVELRCDPISGHTALYWYRQSLGQGLEFLIYFQGNSAPDKSGLPSDRFSAERTGGSVSTLTIQRTQQEDSAVYLCASSSSSTEKETQYFGPGTRLLVL.

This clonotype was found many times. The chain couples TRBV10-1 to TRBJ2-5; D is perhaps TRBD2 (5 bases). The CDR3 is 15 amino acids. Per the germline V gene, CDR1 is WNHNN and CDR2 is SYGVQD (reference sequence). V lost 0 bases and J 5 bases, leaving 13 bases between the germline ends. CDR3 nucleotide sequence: TGCGCCAGCAGTGAGTCGTACGGGATGGGGGAGACCCAGTACTTC. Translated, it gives CASSESYGMGETQYF.

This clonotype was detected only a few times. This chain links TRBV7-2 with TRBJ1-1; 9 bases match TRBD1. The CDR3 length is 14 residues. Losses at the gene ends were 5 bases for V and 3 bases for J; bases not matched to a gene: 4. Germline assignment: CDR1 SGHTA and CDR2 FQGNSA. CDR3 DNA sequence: TGTGCCAGCAGCGCAAGGACAGGGGACACTGAAGCTTTCTTT. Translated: CASSARTGDTEAFF.

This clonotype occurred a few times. CDR3 coding DNA: TGTGCCAGCAGTCGAACAGGGACTGGGGCCAACGTCCTGACTTTC. Protein product: CASSRTGTGANVLTF. The genes are TRBV6-1 and TRBJ2-6; D possibly corresponds to TRBD1 (6 bases). The CDR3 extends over 15 amino acids. Trimming cost V 5 bases and J 2 bases, with 10 bases left between them. In germline, CDR1 is MNHNS, CDR2 SASEGT.